This is a list of T cell receptor beta chains from one sample in a study of CD8 T cells in ankylosing spondylitis. TCRdb analysed the 5' RACE reads with MiXCR anew, one entry per CDR3 protein. Among about 340,000 distinct CDR3 sequences listed, roughly 20% were seen once. The sample consisted of blood, either unsorted or a sorted T cell fraction (not recorded which). These TCRs come from a male donor with ankylosing spondylitis or in good health (not recorded which). The CDR3 runs from the conserved cysteine through the conserved F or W. Fields, in order: V gene, J gene, CDR3 protein.

>TRBV10-2|TRBJ1-2
CASSEFRANYGYTF
>TRBV27|TRBJ2-5
CASRPGQGISETQYF
>TRBV29-1|TRBJ1-2
CSVDLGVLSYGYTF
>TRBV7-9|TRBJ2-1
CASKGLAGGQTYNEQFF
>TRBV25-1|TRBJ2-2
CASSGTGGYTGELFF
>TRBV9|TRBJ2-3
CASSVLLGGSTDTQYF
>TRBV11-2|TRBJ2-1
CASSPEGAGWDEQFF
>TRBV6-1|TRBJ1-4
CASIEGLSEKLFF
>TRBV29-1|TRBJ2-3
CSVEVAGDNTDTQYF
>TRBV7-3|TRBJ2-1
CASSLGLAGEKQFF
>TRBV10-2|TRBJ2-1
CASSETGLAGYNEQFF
>TRBV7-8|TRBJ2-3
CASSLVSDADTQYF
>TRBV7-2|TRBJ2-7
CASSFSGTGSEQYF
>TRBV5-5|TRBJ2-1
CASSPPGFSYNEQFF
>TRBV20-1|TRBJ2-1
CSARDFGLAGFYEQFF
>TRBV5-1|TRBJ2-3
CASWDRRDTQYF
>TRBV12-3/TRBV12-4|TRBJ2-1
CASRSGQMSSYNEQFF
>TRBV5-1|TRBJ2-3
CASSLEQGRLFPQYF
>TRBV19|TRBJ2-1
CASSQTGGRRNEQFF
>TRBV27|TRBJ2-2
CASSYSGGAVGELFF
>TRBV28|TRBJ2-4
CASNPAGESAKNIQYF
>TRBV24-1|TRBJ2-2
CATERDTGELFF
>TRBV5-1|TRBJ2-2
CASSWGQANTGELFF
>TRBV7-9|TRBJ2-7
CASSLLHKTGVYEQYF
>TRBV4-1|TRBJ2-1
CASSQVKGLEQFF
>TRBV5-1|TRBJ1-5
CASSLGTTQNQPQHF
>TRBV9|TRBJ2-1
CASSLTGVSYNEQFF
>TRBV7-6|TRBJ2-1
CASSLDRGPYNEQFF
>TRBV7-9|TRBJ2-7
CASSYAGTGSYEQYF
>TRBV7-9|TRBJ1-1
CASSATGATVTEAFF
>TRBV12-3/TRBV12-4|TRBJ2-5
CASSGSSGGETQYF
>TRBV6-5|TRBJ2-3
CASSYRLTTDTQYF
>TRBV7-9|TRBJ2-7
CASLGQTSYEQYF
>TRBV5-5|TRBJ1-2
CASSPTGEVYYGYTF
>TRBV20-1|TRBJ2-5
CSASWETQYF
>TRBV20-1|TRBJ2-7
CSARDLRSSYEQYF
>TRBV12-3/TRBV12-4|TRBJ1-5
CASSSRGGGPQHF
>TRBV20-1|TRBJ2-1
CSAPDDRTGVLNEQFF
>TRBV7-2|TRBJ2-1
CASRLDGYNEQFF
>TRBV12-3/TRBV12-4|TRBJ2-3
CASSEGRYTDTQYF
>TRBV27|TRBJ2-7
CASRARTVLGEQYF
>TRBV4-2|TRBJ2-5
CASSKSEGSWTSGPIPKETQYF
>TRBV4-1|TRBJ2-1
CASSSGADEQFF